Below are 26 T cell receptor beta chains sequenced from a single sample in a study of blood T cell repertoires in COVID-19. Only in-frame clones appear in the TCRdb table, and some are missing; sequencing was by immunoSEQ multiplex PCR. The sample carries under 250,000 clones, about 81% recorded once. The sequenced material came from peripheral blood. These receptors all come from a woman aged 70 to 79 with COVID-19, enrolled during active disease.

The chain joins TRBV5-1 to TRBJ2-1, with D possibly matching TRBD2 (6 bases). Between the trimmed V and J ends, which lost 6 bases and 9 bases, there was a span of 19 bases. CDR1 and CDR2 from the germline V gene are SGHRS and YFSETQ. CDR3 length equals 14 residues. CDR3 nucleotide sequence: TGCGCCAGCATGGTAGAACTAGCCGTGGGTGAGCAGTTCTTC. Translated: CASMVELAVGEQFF.

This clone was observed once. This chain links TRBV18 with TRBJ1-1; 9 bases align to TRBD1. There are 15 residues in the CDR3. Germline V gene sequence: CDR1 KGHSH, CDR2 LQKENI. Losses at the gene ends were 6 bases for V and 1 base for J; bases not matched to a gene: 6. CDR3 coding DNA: TGTGCCAGCTCCCTCGGGGGACAGGGGAACACTGAAGCTTTCTTT. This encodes CASSLGGQGNTEAFF.

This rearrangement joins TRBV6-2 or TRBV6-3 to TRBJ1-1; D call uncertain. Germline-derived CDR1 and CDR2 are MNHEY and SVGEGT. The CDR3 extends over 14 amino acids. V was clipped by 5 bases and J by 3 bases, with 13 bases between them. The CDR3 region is CASSVDNRYTEAFF. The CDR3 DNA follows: TGTGCCAGCAGTGTCGACAATCGCTACACTGAAGCTTTCTTT.

In DNA form, the CDR3 reads TGTGCCAGCTCAACGCAACAGGGGGCAGAAGCTTTCTTT. The encoded protein is CASSTQQGAEAFF. The genes are TRBV18 and TRBJ1-1, with 9 bases that match TRBD1. V shed 5 bases and J 8 bases; nucleotides not matched to a gene: 6. This CDR3 contains 13 residues. CDR1 and CDR2 from the germline V gene are KGHSH and LQKENI.

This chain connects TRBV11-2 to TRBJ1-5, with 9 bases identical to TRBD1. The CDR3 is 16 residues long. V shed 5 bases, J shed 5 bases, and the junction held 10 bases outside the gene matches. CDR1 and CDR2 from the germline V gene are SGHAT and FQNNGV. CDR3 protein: CASSQTGTGFDQPQHF. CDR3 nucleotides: TGTGCCAGCAGCCAAACCGGGACAGGGTTTGATCAGCCCCAGCATTTT.

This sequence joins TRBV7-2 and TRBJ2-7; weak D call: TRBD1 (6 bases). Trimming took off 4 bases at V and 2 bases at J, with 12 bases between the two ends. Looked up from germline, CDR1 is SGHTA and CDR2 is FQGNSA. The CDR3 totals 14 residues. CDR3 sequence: CASSSRDTPYEQYF. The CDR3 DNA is TGTGCCAGCAGCTCCCGGGACACCCCCTACGAGCAGTACTTC.

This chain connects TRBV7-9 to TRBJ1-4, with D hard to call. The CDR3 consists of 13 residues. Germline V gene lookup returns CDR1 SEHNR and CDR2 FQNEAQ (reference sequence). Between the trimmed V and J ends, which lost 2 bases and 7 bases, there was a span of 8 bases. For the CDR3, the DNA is TGTGCCAGCAGCTTATTGGCGGTTGAAAAACTGTTTTTT. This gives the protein CASSLLAVEKLFF. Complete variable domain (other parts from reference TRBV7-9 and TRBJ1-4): DTGVSQNPRHKITKRGQNVTFRCDPISEHNRLYWYRQTLGQGPEFLTYFQNEAQLEKSRLLSDRFSAERPKGSFSTLEIQRTEQGDSAMYLCASSLLAVEKLFFGSGTQLSVL.

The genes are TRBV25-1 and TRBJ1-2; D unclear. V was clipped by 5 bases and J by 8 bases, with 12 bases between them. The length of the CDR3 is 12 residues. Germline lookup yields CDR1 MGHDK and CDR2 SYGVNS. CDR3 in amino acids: CASSKGAGGYTF. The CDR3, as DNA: TGTGCCAGCAGTAAAGGAGCGGGAGGCTACACCTTC.

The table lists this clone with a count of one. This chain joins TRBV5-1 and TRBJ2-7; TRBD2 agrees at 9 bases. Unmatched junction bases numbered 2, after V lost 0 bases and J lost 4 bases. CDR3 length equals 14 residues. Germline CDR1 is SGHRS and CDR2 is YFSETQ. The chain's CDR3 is CASSLGLAVYEQYF. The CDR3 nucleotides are TGCGCCAGCAGCTTGGGACTAGCGGTATACGAGCAGTACTTC.

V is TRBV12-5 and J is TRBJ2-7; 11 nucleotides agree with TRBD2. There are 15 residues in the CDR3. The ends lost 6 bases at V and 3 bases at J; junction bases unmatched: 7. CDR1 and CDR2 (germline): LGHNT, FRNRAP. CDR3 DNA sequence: TGTGCTAGTGGACGAACTAGCGGGAGTCTCTACGAGCAGTACTTC. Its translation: CASGRTSGSLYEQYF.

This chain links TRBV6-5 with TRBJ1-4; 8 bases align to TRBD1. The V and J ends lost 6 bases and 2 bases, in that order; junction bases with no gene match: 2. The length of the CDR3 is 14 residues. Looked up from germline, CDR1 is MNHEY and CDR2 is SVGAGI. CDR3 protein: CASSRTGTNEKLFF. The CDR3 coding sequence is TGTGCCAGCAGCCGGACAGGGACTAATGAAAAACTGTTTTTT.

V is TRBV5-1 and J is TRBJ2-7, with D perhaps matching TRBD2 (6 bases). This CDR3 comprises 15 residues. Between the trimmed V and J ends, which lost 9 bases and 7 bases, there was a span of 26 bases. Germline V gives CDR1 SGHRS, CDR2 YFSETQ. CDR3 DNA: TGCGCCACCAAGGACTCGGGGTATCCGGGGGAGGAGCAGTACTTC. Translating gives CATKDSGYPGEEQYF.

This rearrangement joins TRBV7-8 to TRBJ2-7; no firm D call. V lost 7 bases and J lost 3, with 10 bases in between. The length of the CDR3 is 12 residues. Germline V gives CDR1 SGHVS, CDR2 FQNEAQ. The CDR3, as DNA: TGTGCCAGCAACTCCAACCGCTACGAGCAGTACTTC. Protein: CASNSNRYEQYF.

CDR3 DNA sequence: TGTGCCAGCAGTCCCGGGGGCTCTGGAAACACCATATATTTT. It codes for CASSPGGSGNTIYF. The chain links TRBV3-1 (or the pseudogene TRBV3-2) to TRBJ1-3; D might be TRBD1 (5 bases). This CDR3 has 14 amino acids. Germline V gene data show CDR1 as LGHDT and CDR2 as YNNKEL (reference sequence). Trimming removed 6 bases from V and 0 bases from J, with 9 bases in between.

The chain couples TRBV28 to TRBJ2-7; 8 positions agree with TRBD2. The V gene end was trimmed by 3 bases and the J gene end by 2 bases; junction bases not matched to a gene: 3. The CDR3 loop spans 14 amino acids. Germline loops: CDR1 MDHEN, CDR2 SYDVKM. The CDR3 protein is CASSLAGGAYEQYF. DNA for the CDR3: TGTGCCAGCAGTTTGGCGGGAGGCGCCTACGAGCAGTACTTC.

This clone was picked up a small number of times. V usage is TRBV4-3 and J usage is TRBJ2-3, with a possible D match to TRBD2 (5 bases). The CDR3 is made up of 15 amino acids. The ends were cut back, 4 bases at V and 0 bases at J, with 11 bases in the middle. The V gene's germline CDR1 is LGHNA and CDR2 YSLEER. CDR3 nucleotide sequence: TGCGCCAGCAGCCTAGTAGCGTCTAGCACAGATACGCAGTATTTT. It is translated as CASSLVASSTDTQYF.

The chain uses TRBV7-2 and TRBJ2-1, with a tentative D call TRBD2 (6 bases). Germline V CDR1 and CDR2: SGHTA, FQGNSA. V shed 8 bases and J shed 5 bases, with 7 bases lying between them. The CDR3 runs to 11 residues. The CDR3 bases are TGTGCCAGCGGGAGGAACAATGAGCAGTTCTTC. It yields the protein CASGRNNEQFF.

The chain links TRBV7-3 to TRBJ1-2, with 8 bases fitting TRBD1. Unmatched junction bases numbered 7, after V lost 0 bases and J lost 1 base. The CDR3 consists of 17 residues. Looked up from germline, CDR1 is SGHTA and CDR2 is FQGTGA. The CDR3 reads CASSLTRQGAGNYGYTF. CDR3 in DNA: TGTGCCAGCAGCTTAACGCGGCAGGGGGCTGGTAACTATGGCTACACCTTC.

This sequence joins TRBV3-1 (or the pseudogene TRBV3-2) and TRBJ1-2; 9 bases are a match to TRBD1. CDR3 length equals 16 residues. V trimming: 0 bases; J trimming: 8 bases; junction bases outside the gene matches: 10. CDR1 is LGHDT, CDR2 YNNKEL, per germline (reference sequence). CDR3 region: CASSQDPPGTGRGYTF. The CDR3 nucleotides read TGTGCCAGCAGCCAAGATCCCCCCGGGACAGGGCGCGGCTACACCTTC.

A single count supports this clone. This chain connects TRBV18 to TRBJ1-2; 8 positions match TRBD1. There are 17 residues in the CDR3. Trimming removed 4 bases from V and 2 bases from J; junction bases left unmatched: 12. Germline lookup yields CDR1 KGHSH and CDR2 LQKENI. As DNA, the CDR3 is TGTGCCAGCTCACTCGATGCAGGGGGCTTAGCAAACTATGGCTACACCTTC. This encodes CASSLDAGGLANYGYTF.

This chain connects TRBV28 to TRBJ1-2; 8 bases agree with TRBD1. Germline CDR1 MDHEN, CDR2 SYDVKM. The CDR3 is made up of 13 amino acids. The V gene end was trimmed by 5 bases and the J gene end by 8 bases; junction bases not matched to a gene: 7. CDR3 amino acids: CASSTTGAEGYTF. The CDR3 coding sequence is TGTGCCAGCAGTACGACAGGGGCGGAGGGCTACACCTTC.

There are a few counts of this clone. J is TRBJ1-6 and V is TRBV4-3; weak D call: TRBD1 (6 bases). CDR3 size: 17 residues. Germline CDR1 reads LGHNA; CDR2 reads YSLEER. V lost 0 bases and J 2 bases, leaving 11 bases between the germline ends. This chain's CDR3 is CASSQEEGGTYNSPLHF. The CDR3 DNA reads TGCGCCAGCAGCCAAGAGGAAGGGGGTACCTATAATTCACCCCTCCACTTT.

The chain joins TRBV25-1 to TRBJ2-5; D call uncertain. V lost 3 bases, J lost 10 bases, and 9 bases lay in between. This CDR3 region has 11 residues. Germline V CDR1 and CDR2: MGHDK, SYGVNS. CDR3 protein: CASSDYPYQYF. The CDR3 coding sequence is TGTGCCAGCAGTGACTACCCCTACCAGTACTTC.

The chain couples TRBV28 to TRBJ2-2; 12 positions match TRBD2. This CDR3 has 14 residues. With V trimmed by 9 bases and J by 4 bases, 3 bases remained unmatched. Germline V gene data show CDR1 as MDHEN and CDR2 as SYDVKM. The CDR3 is CASRLAGATGELFF. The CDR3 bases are TGTGCCAGTCGACTAGCGGGAGCCACCGGGGAGCTGTTTTTT.

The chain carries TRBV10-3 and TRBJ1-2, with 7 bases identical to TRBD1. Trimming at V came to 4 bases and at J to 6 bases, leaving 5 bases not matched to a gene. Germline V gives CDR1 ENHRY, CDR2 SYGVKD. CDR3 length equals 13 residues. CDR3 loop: CAISADRANGYTF. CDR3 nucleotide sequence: TGTGCCATCAGTGCCGACAGGGCAAATGGCTACACCTTC.

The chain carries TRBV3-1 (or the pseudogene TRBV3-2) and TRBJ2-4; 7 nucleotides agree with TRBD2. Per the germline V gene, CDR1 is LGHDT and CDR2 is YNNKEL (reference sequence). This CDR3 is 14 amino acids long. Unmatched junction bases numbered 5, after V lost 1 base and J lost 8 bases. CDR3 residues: CASSQGGAGDIQYF. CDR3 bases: TGTGCCAGCAGCCAAGGCGGGGCGGGGGACATTCAGTACTTC.